This T cell receptor beta chain was sequenced during a study of molecular identifiers for immune sequencing clone quantification. Study results and caveats: Underestimated sizes of highly expanded clones could result from identical TCR molecules that share a barcode.

The sample holds a few counts of this clonotype. The target antigen is unknown. V was pared by 3 bases and J by 0 bases, with 12 bases between. The CDR3 loop spans 15 amino acids. Germline values: CDR1 LGHNA, CDR2 YSLEER. As previously described, bulk TCR libraries were made using listed TCR primers. MiXCR was run by TCRdb on the PCR reads, yielding one entry per CDR3 protein. The sample holds about 510,000 distinct CDR3 sequences, 20% to 25% seen once. J is TRBJ2-7 and V is TRBV4-3, with D hard to call. The sequenced material came from naive CD8+ T cells from blood, with Jurkat cell RNA spiked in. The subset denotes: FACS-sorted CD8+CD4-CCR7+CD45RA+ naive T cells. The clonotype originates from a human donor in good health. Some libraries in this study had Jurkat cell RNA spiked in. The chain's CDR3 is CASSQSRSLSYEQYF. For the CDR3, the DNA is TGCGCCAGCAGCCAGTCCCGCAGCCTCTCCTACGAGCAGTACTTC.